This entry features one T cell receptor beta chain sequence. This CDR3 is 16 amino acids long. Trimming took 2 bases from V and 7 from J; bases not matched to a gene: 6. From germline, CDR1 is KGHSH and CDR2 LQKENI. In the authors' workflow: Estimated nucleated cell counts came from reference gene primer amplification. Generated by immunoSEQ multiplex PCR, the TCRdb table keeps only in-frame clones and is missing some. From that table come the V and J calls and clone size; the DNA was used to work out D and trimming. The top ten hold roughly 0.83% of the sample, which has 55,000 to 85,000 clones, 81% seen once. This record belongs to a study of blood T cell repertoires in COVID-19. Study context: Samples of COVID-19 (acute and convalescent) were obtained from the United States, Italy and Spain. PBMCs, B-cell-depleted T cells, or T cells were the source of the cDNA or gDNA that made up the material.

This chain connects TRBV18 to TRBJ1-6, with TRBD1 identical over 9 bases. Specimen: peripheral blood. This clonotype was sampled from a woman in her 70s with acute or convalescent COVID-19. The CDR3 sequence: CASSPSGTGTNSPLHF. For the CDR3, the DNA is TGTGCCAGCTCACCATCTGGGACAGGGACGAATTCACCCCTCCACTTT.